This TCR beta chain is from a study of cytomegalovirus exposure and HLA in healthy donors. Study-level points and caveats: Versus the approximately 720-donor mean, an Asian-associated ancestry cluster reportedly showed fewer N-insertions in a later analysis. Researchers catalogued approximately 160 TCR beta chains as cytomegalovirus-associated. Common viral pathogens seemed, in a later analysis, to connect with several of the most significant clusters.

Sampled while nominally healthy, donors likely had unrecorded immune exposures. PCR used 60 Vbeta primers and 13 Jbeta primers. Profiled with immunoSEQ multiplex PCR; TCRdb holds only in-frame clones, not every one. The table has about 190,000 clones, approximately 11% seen once. Points on this clone: Its target is not known.

Sequencing input: PBMCs. The sequence came from a man aged 45-60 years in good health and CMV-seropositive.

CDR3 DNA: TGTGCCAGCAGCTCGACAGGGGCCCCCTACGAGCAGTACTTC. As protein: CASSSTGAPYEQYF. The V gene is TRBV13, the J gene TRBJ2-7; 8 bases fit TRBD1. Trimming took 4 bases from V and 2 from J; bases not matched to a gene: 4. This CDR3 is built from 14 residues. The germline gives CDR1 PRHDT, CDR2 FYEKMQ (reference sequence).